The 28 T cell receptor beta chains reported below all come from one sample, sequenced in a study of CD8+CD57+ T cells in acquired aplastic anemia (dated 2018 in TCRdb). Sequencing was performed on an Illumina HiSeq 2000. Genomic DNA served as template for TCR beta VDJ combination and CDR3 sequence profiling. TCRdb cleaned the public reads at Q25 with fastp, built clones with MiXCR and kept in-frame beta chains. Entries are consolidated by CDR3 protein sequence, retaining the most common genes and DNA. The sample yields around 190,000 distinct CDR3 sequences; approximately 49% were counted once. The ten most abundant clones make up approximately 15% of the sample. Sequencing used sorted CD4+, CD8+, or CD8+CD57+ T cells (not recorded which) from PBMCs. The receptors originated from a human donor in good health, serving as a control.

This clonotype was observed once. V is TRBV9 and J is TRBJ1-1; D ambiguous. V gave up 0 bases and J gave up 2 bases, with 8 bases separating them. The germline gives CDR1 SGDLS, CDR2 YYNGEE. The CDR3 runs 14 residues. The CDR3 DNA reads as TGTGCCAGCAGCGTAGGACCGATAAACACTGAAGCTTTCTTT. It is translated as CASSVGPINTEAFF.

V and J are TRBV7-9 and TRBJ2-5; 12 bases fit TRBD2. Germline lookup yields CDR1 SEHNR and CDR2 FQNEAQ (reference sequence). The CDR3 consists of 17 residues. V trimming: 8 bases; J trimming: 2 bases; junction bases outside the gene matches: 12. The CDR3 nucleotides read TGTGCCAGCTCACCTAAGCTACTAGCGGGGGGACAAGAGACCCAGTACTTC. Translation: CASSPKLLAGGQETQYF. Supplemented by reference TRBV7-9 and TRBJ2-5, the full variable domain reads DTGVSQNPRHKITKRGQNVTFRCDPISEHNRLYWYRQTLGQGPEFLTYFQNEAQLEKSRLLSDRFSAERPKGSFSTLEIQRTEQGDSAMYLCASSPKLLAGGQETQYFGPGTRLLVL.

The rearrangement links TRBV24-1 to TRBJ2-7; perhaps TRBD2 as D (5 bases). CDR3 length: 12 residues. Germline V CDR1 and CDR2: KGHDR, SFDVKD. V lost 5 bases and J lost 2, with 6 bases in between. Here the CDR3 DNA reads TGTGCCACCAGTGGAGGGACCTACGAGCAGTACTTC. It encodes CATSGGTYEQYF.

This rearrangement joins TRBV3-1 to TRBJ1-2; the D gene is possibly TRBD1 (6 bases). Trimming stripped 2 bases from V and 8 bases from J, with 6 bases between. The CDR3 is 11 amino acids. Germline lookup yields CDR1 LGHDT and CDR2 YNNKEL (reference sequence). In DNA, the CDR3 is TGTGCCAGCAGCCAAACAGGGGGCTACACCTTC. It specifies CASSQTGGYTF.

The chain is built from TRBV24-1 and TRBJ2-1; D call uncertain. V was shortened by 1 base and J by 6 bases, with 15 bases between the two germline ends. The V gene's germline CDR1 is KGHDR and CDR2 SFDVKD. This CDR3 has 16 residues. The CDR3 region has the DNA TGTGCCACCAGTGATTTTTCACCCATTAACCTCAATGAGCAGTTCTTC. Protein sequence: CATSDFSPINLNEQFF.

The V gene is TRBV6-6, the J gene TRBJ1-2; 7 nucleotides match TRBD1. The CDR3 consists of 15 residues. The germline CDR1 and CDR2 sequences are MNHNY and SVGAGI (reference sequence). Unmatched junction bases numbered 13, after V lost 5 bases and J lost 7 bases. CDR3 coding DNA: TGTGCCAGCAGTGACGCCGGGACAGACGTCTCTGGCTACACCTTC. It codes for CASSDAGTDVSGYTF.

In this sample, this clonotype turned up once. Sequence at one end of the junction differs from germline and may be a read error. The chain combines TRBV5-1 with TRBJ1-1, with D perhaps matching TRBD1 (5 bases). The CDR3 runs to 15 residues. CDR1 and CDR2 from the germline V gene are SGHRS and YFSETQ. The CDR3 reads CASSLRASGGAEAFF. CDR3 DNA: TGTGCCAGCAGCTTGAGGGCTAGCGGGGGAGCGGAAGCTTTCTTT.

This chain connects TRBV10-3 to TRBJ2-6; D might be TRBD1 (5 bases). CDR1 ENHRY and CDR2 SYGVKD come from the germline V gene. The CDR3 runs 17 residues. The V end was cut by 7 bases, the J end by 4 bases, with 20 bases between. The CDR3 reads CAIKAGTGHGGANVLTF. The CDR3, as DNA: TGTGCCATCAAGGCCGGTACAGGCCACGGAGGGGCCAACGTCCTGACTTTC.

The rearrangement uses TRBV4-3 and TRBJ2-7; 7 bases map to TRBD1. After removal of 1 base from V and 0 bases from J, the junction contained 3 bases not matched to a gene. The CDR3 extends over 15 amino acids. Looked up from germline, CDR1 is LGHNA and CDR2 is YSLEER. The CDR3 loop reads CASSQGRDSSYEQYF. In DNA, the CDR3 is TGCGCCAGCAGCCAAGGACGGGACAGCTCCTACGAGCAGTACTTC.

This rearrangement joins TRBV2 to TRBJ2-5; a possible D gene is TRBD2 (5 bases). CDR1 is SNHLY and CDR2 is FYNNEI in the germline V gene. The CDR3 contains 12 residues. V lost 7 bases and J lost 5, with 11 bases in between. The CDR3 spells CASKVGVETQYF. CDR3 coding DNA: TGTGCCAGCAAGGTGGGAGTGGAGACCCAGTACTTC.

This clonotype has more than one count but fewer than ten. Just one base apart from a much larger clone, this may be a read error. The rearrangement joins TRBV11-2 to TRBJ2-3; tentatively, D is TRBD2 (6 bases). CDR3 length: 17 residues. The germline V gene encodes CDR1 SGHAT and CDR2 FQNNGV. The ends were cut back, 0 bases at V and 4 bases at J, with 17 bases in the middle. CDR3 DNA: TGTGCCAGCAGCTTAGATCTTAGGTGGTCTAGCGCAGATACGCAGTATTTT. It specifies CASSLDLRWSSADTQYF.

The chain is built from TRBV3-1 and TRBJ1-3, with D possibly matching TRBD1 (5 bases). V was cut by 3 bases and J by 0 bases, with 9 bases left in between. CDR3 length equals 15 residues. Germline CDR1 and CDR2: LGHDT and YNNKEL (reference sequence). CDR3 in amino acids: CASSQGGYSGNTIYF. The CDR3 nucleotides read TGTGCCAGCAGCCAGGGGGGATACTCTGGAAACACCATATATTTT. The full variable domain, completed using reference TRBV3-1 and TRBJ1-3, is DTAVSQTPKYLVTQMGNDKSIKCEQNLGHDTMYWYKQDSKKFLKIMFSYNNKELIINETVPNRFSPKSPDKAHLNLHINSLELGDSAVYFCASSQGGYSGNTIYFGEGSWLTVV.

V is TRBV27 and J is TRBJ1-4; TRBD1 matches at 8 bases. This CDR3 spans 15 amino acids. CDR1 is MNHEY, CDR2 SMNVEV, per germline (reference sequence). J lost 2 bases, V lost 6 bases, and 5 bases had no gene match. The CDR3 nucleotides read TGTGCCAGCAGGAATCAGGGGGCGACTAATGAAAAACTGTTTTTT. Its translation is CASRNQGATNEKLFF.

The rearrangement joins TRBV2 to TRBJ2-7; the match to TRBD2 covers 8 bases. Germline V gene lookup returns CDR1 SNHLY and CDR2 FYNNEI. CDR3 size: 17 residues. The J segment lost 5 bases and the V segment lost 2 bases, leaving 14 bases of the junction unmatched. CDR3 bases: TGTGCCAGCAGTGAACGGTCGGGGGGGGGGCTTCGGAACGAGCAGTACTTC. Its protein is CASSERSGGGLRNEQYF.

J is TRBJ1-5 and V is TRBV7-2; D is perhaps TRBD1 (5 bases). The germline V gene has CDR1 SGHTA and CDR2 FQGNSA. The CDR3 spans 14 residues. Trimming pared 5 bases from V and 3 bases from J, leaving 11 bases between. CDR3 in amino acids: CASSLGTLNQPQHF. The CDR3 nucleotides are TGTGCCAGCAGCCTCGGGACCCTCAATCAGCCCCAGCATTTT.

V is TRBV7-2 and J is TRBJ2-2, with 8 bases matching TRBD1. The CDR3 runs 15 residues. V lost 4 bases, J lost 4 bases, and 5 bases stayed unmatched. CDR1 and CDR2 (germline): SGHTA, FQGNSA. In DNA form, the CDR3 reads TGTGCCAGCAGCTCGTGGACAGGGATCACCGGGGAGCTGTTTTTT. Translated, it gives CASSSWTGITGELFF. The full variable domain, its missing parts supplied by reference TRBV7-2 and TRBJ2-2, is GAGVSQSPSNKVTEKGKDVELRCDPISGHTALYWYRQSLGQGLEFLIYFQGNSAPDKSGLPSDRFSAERTGGSVSTLTIQRTQQEDSAVYLCASSSWTGITGELFFGEGSRLTVL.

This chain uses TRBV4-2 with TRBJ2-6, with 11 bases fitting TRBD1. The CDR3 is 18 residues long. Per the germline V gene, CDR1 is LGHNA and CDR2 is YNFKEQ. Trimming removed 4 bases from V and 1 base from J; junction bases left unmatched: 6. CDR3 region: CASSRSGQGESGANVLTF. Here the CDR3 DNA reads TGTGCCAGCAGCCGTTCGGGACAGGGGGAATCTGGGGCCAACGTCCTGACTTTC.

V and J are TRBV4-3 and TRBJ1-4; 9 nucleotides align to TRBD1. The V segment lost 6 bases and the J segment 8 bases; nucleotides outside the gene matches: 16. Per the germline V gene, CDR1 is LGHNA and CDR2 is YSLEER. The CDR3 contains 17 residues. As DNA, the CDR3 is TGCGCCAGCAGTCCGGGACAGGGCGGTTTTGGGGGCGAAAAACTGTTTTTT. Its protein is CASSPGQGGFGGEKLFF.

On this clonotype itself: The final CDR3 position lacks the conserved phenylalanine or tryptophan, pointing to a likely read error. The rearrangement links TRBV27 to TRBJ2-7; D is undetermined. CDR3 size: 11 residues. Germline V gene data show CDR1 as MNHEY and CDR2 as SMNVEV (reference sequence). Deletions cut 6 bases from V and 1 base from J, with 4 bases between. CDR3 amino acids: CASRASYEQYS. CDR3 nucleotides: TGTGCCAGCAGAGCTTCCTACGAGCAGTACTCC.

This clonotype was counted many times. The chain recombines TRBV2 with TRBJ2-5; unclear D gene. The germline gives CDR1 SNHLY, CDR2 FYNNEI. The CDR3 runs 12 residues. The V end was cut by 5 bases, the J end by 7 bases, with 11 bases between. The CDR3 sequence is CASSSPGGTQYF. In DNA, the CDR3 is TGTGCCAGCAGTTCTCCGGGCGGGACCCAGTACTTC. The whole variable domain, filled in from reference TRBV2 and TRBJ2-5, reads EPEVTQTPSHQVTQMGQEVILRCVPISNHLYFYWYRQILGQKVEFLVSFYNNEISEKSEIFDDQFSVERPDGSNFTLKIRSTKLEDSAMYFCASSSPGGTQYFGPGTRLLVL.

Details on this clonotype: This CDR3 fails to terminate in the conserved phenylalanine or tryptophan, so it likely reflects a read error. The DNA is left out, because the CDR3 cannot be placed on it with certainty; the CDR3 is given as TCRdb lists it. This chain connects TRBV5-1 to TRBJ2-2; the DNA was not compared with TRBD1, the D call given in the table. CDR1 and CDR2 from the germline V gene are SGHRS and YFSETQ. The CDR3 comprises 11 residues, both ends counted. The CDR3 here is CASSLVPGGQT.

The chain joins TRBV7-9 to TRBJ1-1; weak D call: TRBD1 (6 bases). Trimming cost V 4 bases and J 4 bases, with 13 bases left between them. There are 14 residues in the CDR3. Per germline, CDR1 SEHNR and CDR2 FQNEAQ (reference sequence). CDR3 sequence reads: CASSSQGLGTEAFF. The DNA of the CDR3 is TGTGCCAGCAGCTCTCAGGGGTTGGGCACTGAAGCTTTCTTT.

This clonotype was detected only once. This rearrangement joins TRBV29-1 to TRBJ1-1, with D perhaps TRBD1 (6 bases). The CDR3 sequence is 13 residues long. In germline, CDR1 is SQVTM, CDR2 ANQGSEA. V lost 7 bases, J lost 1 base, and 13 bases lay in between. CDR3 sequence (DNA): TGCAGCGCTCGGACAGACACGAACACTGAAGCTTTCTTT. Amino acid sequence: CSARTDTNTEAFF.

The V and J genes are TRBV7-2 and TRBJ2-7; 8 bases match TRBD2. J lost 4 bases, V lost 8 bases, and 16 bases had no gene match. The germline V gene has CDR1 SGHTA and CDR2 FQGNSA. This CDR3 is 16 amino acids long. The CDR3 loop reads CASGERPRGAVYEQYF. As DNA, the CDR3 is TGTGCCAGCGGCGAGCGGCCGCGGGGGGCCGTATACGAGCAGTACTTC. Full variable domain (remainder filled in from reference TRBV7-2 and TRBJ2-7): GAGVSQSPSNKVTEKGKDVELRCDPISGHTALYWYRQSLGQGLEFLIYFQGNSAPDKSGLPSDRFSAERTGGSVSTLTIQRTQQEDSAVYLCASGERPRGAVYEQYFGPGTRLTVT.

This chain uses TRBV14 with TRBJ2-1; D is uncertain. The V end was cut by 0 bases, the J end by 8 bases, with 11 bases between. There are 14 residues in the CDR3. Germline lookup yields CDR1 SGHDN and CDR2 FVKESK. CDR3 sequence: CASSQDYIDDEQFF. The CDR3 nucleotides are TGTGCCAGCAGCCAAGACTATATCGACGATGAGCAGTTCTTC.

This chain uses TRBV24-1 with TRBJ1-5; D possibly corresponds to TRBD1 (6 bases). V gave up 2 bases and J gave up 0 bases, with 22 bases separating them. The CDR3 consists of 20 residues. Germline-derived CDR1 and CDR2 are KGHDR and SFDVKD. This CDR3 reads CATSDSLGRGTYYSNQPQHF. CDR3 nucleotide sequence: TGTGCCACCAGTGATTCCCTGGGCAGGGGAACATATTATAGCAATCAGCCCCAGCATTTT.

J is TRBJ2-7 and V is TRBV2; possibly TRBD2 for D (7 bases). CDR1 and CDR2 (germline): SNHLY, FYNNEI. The CDR3 consists of 17 residues. Trimming removed 6 bases from V and 2 bases from J, with 23 bases in between. The CDR3 spells CASSLVGGGALAYEQYF. The CDR3 DNA reads as TGTGCCAGCAGCTTAGTTGGAGGGGGGGCGCTGGCCTACGAGCAGTACTTC.

This clonotype was found a few times. This chain links TRBV19 with TRBJ1-2; D unclear. Trimming removed 7 bases from V and 0 bases from J, with 18 bases in between. The length of the CDR3 is 16 residues. CDR1 and CDR2 from the germline V gene are LNHDA and SQIVND (reference sequence). CDR3: CASTQWEADPNYGYTF. As DNA, the CDR3 is TGTGCCAGTACCCAATGGGAGGCAGATCCTAACTATGGCTACACCTTC.